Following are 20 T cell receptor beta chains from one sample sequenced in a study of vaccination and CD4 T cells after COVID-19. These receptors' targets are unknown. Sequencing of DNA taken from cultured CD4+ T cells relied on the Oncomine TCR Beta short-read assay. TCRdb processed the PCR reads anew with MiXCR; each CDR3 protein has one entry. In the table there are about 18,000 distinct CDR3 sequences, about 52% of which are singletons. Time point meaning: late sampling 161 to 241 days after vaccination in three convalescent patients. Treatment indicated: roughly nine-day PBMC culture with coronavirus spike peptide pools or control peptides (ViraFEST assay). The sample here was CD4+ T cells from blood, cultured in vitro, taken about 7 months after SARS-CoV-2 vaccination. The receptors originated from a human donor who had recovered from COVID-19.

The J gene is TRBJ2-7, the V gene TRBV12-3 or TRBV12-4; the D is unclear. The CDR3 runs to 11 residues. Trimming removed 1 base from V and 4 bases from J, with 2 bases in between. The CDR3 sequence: CASSLGYEQYF. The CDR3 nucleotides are TGTGCCAGCAGTTTAGGTTACGAGCAGTACTTC.

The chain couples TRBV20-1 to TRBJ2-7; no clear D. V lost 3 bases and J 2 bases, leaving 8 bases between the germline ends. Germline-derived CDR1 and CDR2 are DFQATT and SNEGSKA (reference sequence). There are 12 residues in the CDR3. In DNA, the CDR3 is TGCAGTGCTAGGTGGAAGACCTACGAGCAGTACTTC. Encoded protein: CSARWKTYEQYF.

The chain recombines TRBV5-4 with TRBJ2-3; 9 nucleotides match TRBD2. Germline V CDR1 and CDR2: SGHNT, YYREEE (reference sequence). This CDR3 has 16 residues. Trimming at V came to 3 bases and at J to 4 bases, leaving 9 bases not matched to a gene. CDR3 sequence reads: CASSSTSGGRADTQYF. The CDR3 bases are TGTGCCAGCAGCTCAACCAGCGGGGGGAGGGCAGATACGCAGTATTTT. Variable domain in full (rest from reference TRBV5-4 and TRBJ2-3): ETGVTQSPTHLIKTRGQQVTLRCSSQSGHNTVSWYQQALGQGPQFIFQYYREEENGRGNFPPRFSGLQFPNYSSELNVNALELDDSALYLCASSSTSGGRADTQYFGPGTRLTVL.

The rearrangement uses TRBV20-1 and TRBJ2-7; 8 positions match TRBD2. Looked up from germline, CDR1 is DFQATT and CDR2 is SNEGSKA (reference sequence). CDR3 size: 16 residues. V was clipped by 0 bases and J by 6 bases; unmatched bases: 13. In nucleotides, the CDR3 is TGCAGTGCTAGAGATGGGAGCGGGGGCTTTTTTGGCGAGCAGTACTTC. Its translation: CSARDGSGGFFGEQYF.

Here the CDR3 reads CASSPLTTNQPQHF. Written as DNA, the CDR3 is TGTGCCAGCAGCCCACTAACGACAAATCAGCCCCAGCATTTT. The V call is TRBV2, the J call TRBJ1-5; D remains ambiguous. V was clipped by 6 bases and J by 4 bases, with 13 bases between them. CDR3 length: 14 residues. Germline CDR1 SNHLY, CDR2 FYNNEI.

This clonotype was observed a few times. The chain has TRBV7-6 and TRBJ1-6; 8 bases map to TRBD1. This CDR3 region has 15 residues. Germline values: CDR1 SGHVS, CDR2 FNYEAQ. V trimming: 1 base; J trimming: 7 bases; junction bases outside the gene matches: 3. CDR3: CASSLEAGGNSPLHF. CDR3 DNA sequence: TGTGCCAGCAGCTTAGAGGCAGGGGGCAATTCACCCCTCCACTTT.

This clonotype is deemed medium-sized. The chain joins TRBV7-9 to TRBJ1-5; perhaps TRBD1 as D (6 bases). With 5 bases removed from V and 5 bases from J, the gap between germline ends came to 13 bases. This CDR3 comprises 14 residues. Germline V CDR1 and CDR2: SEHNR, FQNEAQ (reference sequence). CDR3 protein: CASSLTGLYQPQHF. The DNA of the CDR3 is TGTGCCAGCAGCCTTACAGGGTTATATCAGCCCCAGCATTTT. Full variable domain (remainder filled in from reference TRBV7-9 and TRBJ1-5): DTGVSQNPRHKITKRGQNVTFRCDPISEHNRLYWYRQTLGQGPEFLTYFQNEAQLEKSRLLSDRFSAERPKGSFSTLEIQRTEQGDSAMYLCASSLTGLYQPQHFGDGTRLSIL.

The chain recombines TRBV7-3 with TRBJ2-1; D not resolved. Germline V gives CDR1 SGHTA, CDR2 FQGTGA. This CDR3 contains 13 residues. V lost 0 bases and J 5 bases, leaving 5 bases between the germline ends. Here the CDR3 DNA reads TGTGCCAGCAGCTTAACTTCCCACAATGAGCAGTTCTTC. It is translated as CASSLTSHNEQFF.

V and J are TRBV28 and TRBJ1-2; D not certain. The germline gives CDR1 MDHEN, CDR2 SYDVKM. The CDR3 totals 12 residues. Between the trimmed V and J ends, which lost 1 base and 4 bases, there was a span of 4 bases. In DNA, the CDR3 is TGTGCCAGCAGTTTATTAGGCTATGGCTACACCTTC. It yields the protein CASSLLGYGYTF.

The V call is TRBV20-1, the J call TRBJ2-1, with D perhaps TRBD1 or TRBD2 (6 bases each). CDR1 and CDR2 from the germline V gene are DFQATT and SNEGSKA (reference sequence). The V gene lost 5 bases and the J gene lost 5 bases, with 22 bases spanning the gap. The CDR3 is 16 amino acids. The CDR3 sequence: CSALVRSRGRNNEQFF. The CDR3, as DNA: TGCAGTGCTTTGGTCCGGAGTCGGGGGCGGAACAATGAGCAGTTCTTC.

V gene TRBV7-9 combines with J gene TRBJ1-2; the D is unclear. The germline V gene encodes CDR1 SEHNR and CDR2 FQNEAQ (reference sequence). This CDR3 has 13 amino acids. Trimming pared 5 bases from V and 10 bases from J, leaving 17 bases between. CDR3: CASSPTVGGSYTF. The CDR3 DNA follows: TGTGCCAGCAGCCCCACCGTCGGCGGATCCTACACCTTC.

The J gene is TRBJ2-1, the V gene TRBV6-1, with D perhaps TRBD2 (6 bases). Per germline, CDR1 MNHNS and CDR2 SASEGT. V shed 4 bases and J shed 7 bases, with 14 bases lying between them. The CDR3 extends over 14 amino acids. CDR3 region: CASSGRGEFNEQFF. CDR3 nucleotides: TGTGCCAGCAGTGGGCGGGGCGAATTTAATGAGCAGTTCTTC.

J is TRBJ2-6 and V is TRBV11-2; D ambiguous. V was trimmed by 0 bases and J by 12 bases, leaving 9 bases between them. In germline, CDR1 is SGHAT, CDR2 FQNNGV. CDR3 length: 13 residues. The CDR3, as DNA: TGTGCCAGCAGCTTAGATTCCGGGCTCGTCCTGACTTTC. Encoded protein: CASSLDSGLVLTF.

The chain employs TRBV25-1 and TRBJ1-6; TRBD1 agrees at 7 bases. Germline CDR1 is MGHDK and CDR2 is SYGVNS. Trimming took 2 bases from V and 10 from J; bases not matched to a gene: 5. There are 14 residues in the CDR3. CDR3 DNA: TGTGCCAGCAGTGAAACAGGGGTAGGCTCACCCCTCCACTTT. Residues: CASSETGVGSPLHF.

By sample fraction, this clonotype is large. CDR3 sequence: CASNNGREQFF. For the CDR3, the DNA is TGTGCCAGCAATAACGGGAGGGAGCAGTTCTTC. This chain uses TRBV6-2 or TRBV6-3 with TRBJ2-1; 7 bases map to TRBD2. This CDR3 is 11 amino acids long. With V trimmed by 7 bases and J by 10 bases, 4 bases remained unmatched. Looked up from germline, CDR1 is MNHEY and CDR2 is SVGEGT.

Here the CDR3 reads CSAIRTESYEQYF. The CDR3 DNA reads TGCAGTGCTATCCGGACGGAATCCTACGAGCAGTACTTC. This chain links TRBV20-1 with TRBJ2-7; no clear D. The CDR3 loop spans 13 amino acids. Germline-derived CDR1 and CDR2 are DFQATT and SNEGSKA (reference sequence). V shed 4 bases and J shed 1 base, with 11 bases lying between them.

The CDR3 loop is CASSFYAGAYEQYF. CDR3 in DNA: TGTGCCAGCAGCTTTTATGCTGGCGCCTACGAGCAGTACTTC. This chain joins TRBV11-1 and TRBJ2-7; no clear D. The germline gives CDR1 SGHAT, CDR2 FQDESV (reference sequence). With 3 bases removed from V and 2 bases from J, the gap between germline ends came to 11 bases. This CDR3 has 14 residues.

The CDR3 DNA reads TGTGCCACCAGCAGAGTTGGCGGATATACGCAGTATTTT. This translates into CATSRVGGYTQYF. J is TRBJ2-3 and V is TRBV15; unclear D gene. The V gene lost 1 base and the J gene lost 7 bases, with 9 bases spanning the gap. CDR1 and CDR2 from the germline V gene are LNHNV and YYDKDF (reference sequence). The CDR3 spans 13 residues.

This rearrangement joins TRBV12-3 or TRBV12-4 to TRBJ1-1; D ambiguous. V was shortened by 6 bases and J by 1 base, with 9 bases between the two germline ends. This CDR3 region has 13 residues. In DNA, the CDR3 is TGTGCCAGCAGCCGAGGTAAGAACACTGAAGCTTTCTTT. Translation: CASSRGKNTEAFF.

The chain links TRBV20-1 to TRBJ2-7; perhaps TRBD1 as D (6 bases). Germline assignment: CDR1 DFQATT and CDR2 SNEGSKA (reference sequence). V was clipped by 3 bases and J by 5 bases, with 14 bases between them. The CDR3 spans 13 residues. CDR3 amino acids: CSARTRGIHEQYF. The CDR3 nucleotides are TGCAGTGCTAGGACCAGGGGCATCCACGAGCAGTACTTC.